This T cell receptor (beta chain) stems from a study of T cell responses to AZD1222 COVID-19 vaccine. Overall study findings and caveats: The study reported that nearly half of spike-specific TCRs target unmutated variant regions.

V dropped 3 bases and J dropped 7 bases, with 7 bases sitting between them. This CDR3 region has 11 residues. Germline values: CDR1 SGHAT, CDR2 FQNNGV. Notes on this clone: Its target is unknown.

Assay used: immunoSEQ multiplex PCR; TCRdb lists only in-frame clones, some missing. The table records 90,000 to 120,000 clones, about 85% of them present only once. The sample in question was peripheral blood, obtained 28 days after the second AZD1222 dose. This clonotype was obtained from an adult who received the AZD1222 COVID-19 vaccine. The chain has TRBV11-2 and TRBJ2-7, with D perhaps TRBD1 (5 bases). The CDR3: CASSFRDEQYF. CDR3 nucleotides: TGTGCCAGCAGCTTCAGGGATGAGCAGTACTTC.